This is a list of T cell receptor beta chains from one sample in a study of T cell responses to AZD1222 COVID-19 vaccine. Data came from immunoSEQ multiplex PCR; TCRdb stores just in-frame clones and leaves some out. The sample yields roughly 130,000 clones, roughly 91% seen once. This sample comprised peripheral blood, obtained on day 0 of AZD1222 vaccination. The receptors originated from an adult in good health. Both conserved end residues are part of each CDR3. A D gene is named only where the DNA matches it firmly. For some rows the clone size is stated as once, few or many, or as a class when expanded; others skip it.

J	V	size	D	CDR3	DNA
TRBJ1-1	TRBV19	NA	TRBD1	CASRTGTTEAFF	TGTGCCAGTAGGACAGGGACCACTGAAGCTTTCTTT
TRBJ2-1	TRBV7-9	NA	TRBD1	CASSSPRDRSNEQFF	TGTGCCAGCAGCTCCCCCCGGGACAGGAGCAATGAGCAGTTCTTC
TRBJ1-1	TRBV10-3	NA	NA	CAISESTRRAMAEAFF	TGTGCCATCAGTGAGTCGACTCGTCGGGCCATGGCTGAAGCTTTCTTT
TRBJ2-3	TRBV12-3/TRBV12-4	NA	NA	CASRMTGQDTQYF	TGTGCCAGCAGGATGACAGGCCAAGATACGCAGTATTTT
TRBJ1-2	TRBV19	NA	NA	CASSMQGNYGYTF	TGTGCCAGTAGTATGCAGGGTAACTATGGCTACACCTTC
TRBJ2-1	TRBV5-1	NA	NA	CASGTGPSYNEQFF	TGCGCCAGCGGAACGGGTCCCTCCTACAATGAGCAGTTCTTC
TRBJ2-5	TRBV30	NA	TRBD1	CAWSQGQQETQYF	TGTGCCTGGAGCCAGGGACAGCAAGAGACCCAGTACTTC
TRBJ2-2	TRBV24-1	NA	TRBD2	CATSGPMSGLETGELFF	TGTGCCACCAGTGGTCCGATGAGCGGACTAGAGACCGGGGAGCTGTTTTTT
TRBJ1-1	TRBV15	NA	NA	CATSSVSLFRALKSEAFF	TGTGCCACCAGCAGCGTCTCCCTTTTTCGGGCTCTGAAGTCTGAAGCTTTCTTT
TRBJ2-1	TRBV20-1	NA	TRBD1	CSASKQGAYNEQFF	TGCAGTGCTAGTAAGCAGGGGGCCTACAATGAGCAGTTCTTC
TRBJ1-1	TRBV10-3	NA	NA	CAISESIQDTEAFF	TGTGCCATCAGTGAGTCGATTCAGGACACTGAAGCTTTCTTT
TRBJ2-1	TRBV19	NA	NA	CASRSGGQIYNEQFF	TGTGCCAGTAGGTCTGGGGGTCAGATCTACAATGAGCAGTTCTTC
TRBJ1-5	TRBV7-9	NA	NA	CASSNEGSPQPQHF	TGTGCCAGCAGCAACGAGGGATCGCCCCAGCCCCAGCATTTT
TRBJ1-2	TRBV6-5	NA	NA	CASSYRQGSGYTF	TGTGCCAGCAGTTACCGGCAGGGGAGTGGCTACACCTTC
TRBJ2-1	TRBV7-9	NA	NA	CASSLDWGTYNEQFF	TGTGCCAGCAGCTTAGATTGGGGTACCTACAATGAGCAGTTCTTC
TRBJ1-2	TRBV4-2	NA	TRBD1	CASSQAQGDGYTF	TGTGCCAGCAGCCAAGCCCAGGGGGATGGCTACACCTTC
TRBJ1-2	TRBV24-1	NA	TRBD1	CATSGKQGAYYGYTF	TGTGCCACCTCCGGGAAACAGGGGGCGTACTATGGCTACACCTTC
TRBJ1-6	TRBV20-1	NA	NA	CSAFQSSPLHF	TGCAGTGCGTTCCAGTCCTCACCCCTCCACTTT
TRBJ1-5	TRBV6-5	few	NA	CASSSTDYNQPQHF	TGTGCCAGCAGTTCGACAGACTACAATCAGCCCCAGCATTTT
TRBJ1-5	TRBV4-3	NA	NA	CASSQGTEPGQPQHF	TGCGCCAGCAGCCAAGGGACGGAGCCGGGTCAGCCCCAGCATTTT
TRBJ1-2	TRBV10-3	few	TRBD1	CAISDSTLRSGGLYGYTF	TGTGCCATCAGTGATTCCACGCTCCGATCAGGGGGACTCTATGGCTACACCTTC
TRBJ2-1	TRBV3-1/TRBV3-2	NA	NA	CASSQYGLANDNEQFF	TGTGCCAGCAGCCAATACGGACTGGCAAATGACAATGAGCAGTTCTTC
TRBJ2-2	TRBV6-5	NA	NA	CASSYSLITGELFF	TGTGCCAGCAGTTACTCTTTGATCACCGGGGAGCTGTTTTTT
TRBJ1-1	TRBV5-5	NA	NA	CASSSPASGGTEAFF	TGTGCCAGCAGCTCGCCCGCTTCCGGAGGGACTGAAGCTTTCTTT
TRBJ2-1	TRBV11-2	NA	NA	CASSLDGLARNEQFF	TGTGCCAGCAGCTTAGATGGCCTAGCGAGGAATGAGCAGTTCTTC
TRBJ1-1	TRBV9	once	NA	CASSVALNTEAFF	TGTGCCAGCAGCGTAGCTCTGAACACTGAAGCTTTCTTT
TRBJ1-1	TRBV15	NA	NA	CATSAAGGDFTEAFF	TGTGCCACCAGCGCGGCGGGGGGCGATTTTACTGAAGCTTTCTTT
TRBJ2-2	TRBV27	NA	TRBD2	CASSSRVAGWGTGELFF	TGTGCCAGCAGTTCCCGAGTAGCGGGGTGGGGCACCGGGGAGCTGTTTTTT
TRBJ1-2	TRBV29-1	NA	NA	CSVQQGGYGYTF	TGCAGCGTACAACAGGGAGGCTATGGCTACACCTTC
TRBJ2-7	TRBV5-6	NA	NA	CASSLGGRGVDEQYF	TGTGCCAGCAGCTTGGGTGGCAGGGGTGTGGACGAGCAGTACTTC
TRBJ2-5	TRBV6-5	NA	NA	CASLWQETQYF	TGTGCCAGCCTTTGGCAAGAGACCCAGTACTTC
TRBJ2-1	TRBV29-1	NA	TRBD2	CSVESSGGFF	TGCAGCGTTGAATCTAGCGGGGGGTTCTTC
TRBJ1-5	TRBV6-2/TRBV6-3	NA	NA	CASSYKNYSNQPQHF	TGTGCCAGCAGTTACAAGAATTATAGCAATCAGCCCCAGCATTTT